Listed below are T cell receptor beta chains from one sample, sequenced in a study of T-cell reconstitution after alpha-beta-depleted transplantation in children. TCRdb fed the PCR reads into MiXCR, producing one record per CDR3 protein. The repertoire includes around 490,000 distinct CDR3 sequences, 11% of them detected once, and 14% sits in the top ten. The specimen was PBMCs, mostly from graft donor cells, collected 180 days after TCRalphabeta/CD19-depleted stem cell transplant. The receptors were sampled from a female patient younger than 10 who had a stem cell transplant for aplastic anemia, so the T cells may come from the graft donor. Both conserved end residues are part of each CDR3. D genes are given only for firm matches. Not all rows give a size; the values are once, few, many and, for expanded clones, a class.

abundance | j_gene | d_gene | v_gene | CDR3aa | CDR3nt
few | TRBJ1-5 | . | TRBV9 | CASSVTGVQHQPQHF | TGTGCCAGCAGCGTTACGGGGGTACAGCATCAGCCCCAGCATTTT
few | TRBJ2-3 | TRBD1 | TRBV11-3 | CASGIGTDSRGTDTQYF | TGTGCCAGTGGGATTGGGACAGACTCTAGGGGCACAGATACGCAGTATTTT
many | TRBJ2-2 | . | TRBV27 | CASSSVDGPAGELFF | TGTGCCAGCAGTTCAGTTGATGGACCGGCCGGGGAGCTGTTTTTT
few | TRBJ1-2 | . | TRBV7-6 | CASSLGERYGYTF | TGTGCCAGCAGCTTAGGCGAGCGTTATGGCTACACCTTC
. | TRBJ2-1 | TRBD2 | TRBV11-2 | CASSSFGEGRNEQFF | TGTGCCAGCAGCTCGTTCGGGGAGGGCCGGAATGAGCAGTTCTTC
many | TRBJ2-7 | TRBD2 | TRBV20-1 | CSADDDVAGGGMSEQYF | TGCAGTGCTGACGACGACGTGGCGGGAGGTGGTATGAGCGAGCAGTACTTC
few | TRBJ2-1 | TRBD2 | TRBV7-9 | CASSSNAGGQDEQFF | TGTGCCAGCAGCTCCAACGCGGGAGGGCAGGATGAGCAGTTCTTC
. | TRBJ1-5 | TRBD1 | TRBV18 | CASSPRGQGGQPQHF | TGTGCCAGCTCACCAAGAGGACAGGGAGGACAGCCCCAGCATTTT
. | TRBJ1-5 | TRBD1 | TRBV6-5 | CASSWDRAVEPQHF | TGTGCCAGCAGTTGGGACAGGGCTGTGGAGCCCCAGCATTTT
. | TRBJ2-1 | . | TRBV5-5 | CARGPRVPYNEQFF | TGTGCCAGGGGCCCCCGCGTCCCCTACAATGAGCAGTTCTTC
. | TRBJ1-2 | . | TRBV6-5 | CASSYSGRLYDYGYTF | TGTGCCAGCAGTTACTCGGGACGCCTCTACGACTATGGCTACACCTTC
many | TRBJ2-3 | TRBD2 | TRBV14 | CASSPAGAPDTQYF | TGTGCCAGCAGCCCAGCGGGAGCCCCAGATACGCAGTATTTT
many | TRBJ1-1 | TRBD1 | TRBV5-1 | CASSLQTGLDTEAFF | TGCGCCAGCAGCCTCCAGACAGGGCTGGACACTGAAGCTTTCTTT
few | TRBJ1-1 | . | TRBV14 | CASSQRATEAFF | TGTGCCAGCAGCCAACGGGCTACTGAAGCTTTCTTT
many | TRBJ1-1 | . | TRBV28 | CATSYPLNTEAFF | TGTGCCACTTCTTATCCCTTGAACACTGAAGCTTTCTTT
few | TRBJ2-3 | TRBD2 | TRBV7-2 | CASSYRLAGGTDTQYF | TGTGCCAGCAGCTACAGACTAGCGGGAGGGACAGATACGCAGTATTTT
. | TRBJ2-2 | TRBD2 | TRBV5-1 | CASSWGTSGSPGELFF | TGCGCCAGCAGCTGGGGGACTAGCGGGAGCCCCGGGGAGCTGTTTTTT
many | TRBJ2-1 | . | TRBV5-6 | CASSFMDEQFF | TGTGCCAGCAGCTTTATGGATGAGCAGTTCTTC